What follows are 5 T cell receptor beta chains derived from one specimen sequenced in a study of cytomegalovirus exposure and HLA in healthy donors. The PCR contained 60 Vbeta and 13 Jbeta primers. Clones were read by immunoSEQ multiplex PCR, and TCRdb kept only the in-frame ones, dropping some. The table records roughly 190,000 clones, around four fifths of them present only once. The sequenced sample was PBMCs. Receptors originate from a man aged 35 to 55 in good health and CMV-seropositive.

The V gene is TRBV2, the J gene TRBJ1-5; D not certain. The V gene's germline CDR1 is SNHLY and CDR2 FYNNEI. The CDR3 extends over 15 amino acids. V was pared by 8 bases and J by 0 bases, with 14 bases between. The chain's CDR3 is CASGPGGYSNQPQHF. CDR3 sequence (DNA): TGTGCCAGCGGCCCGGGAGGGTATAGCAATCAGCCCCAGCATTTT.

This clone has a handful of counts. The J gene is TRBJ1-1, the V gene TRBV2; D is unclear. Per the germline V gene, CDR1 is SNHLY and CDR2 is FYNNEI. The CDR3 contains 12 residues. V dropped 4 bases and J dropped 6 bases, with 9 bases sitting between them. DNA of the CDR3: TGTGCCAGCAGTGCGGGAACAGCTGAAGCTTTCTTT. This gives the protein CASSAGTAEAFF.

The chain recombines TRBV7-6 with TRBJ2-7; 8 positions agree with TRBD1. The V gene end was trimmed by 2 bases and the J gene end by 3 bases; junction bases not matched to a gene: 9. The CDR3 runs to 16 residues. CDR1 is SGHVS, CDR2 FNYEAQ, per germline. This CDR3 is CASSLTAAGGIYEQYF. The CDR3 DNA is TGTGCCAGCAGCTTAACGGCGGCAGGGGGCATCTACGAGCAGTACTTC.

This CDR3 is CATSSELNYGYTF. CDR3 coding DNA: TGTGCCACCAGCAGCGAACTTAACTATGGCTACACCTTC. The chain joins TRBV15 to TRBJ1-2; no firm D call. Trimming shortened V by 3 bases and J by 1 base, and 6 bases separated the two germline ends. The V gene's germline CDR1 is LNHNV and CDR2 YYDKDF (reference sequence). CDR3 length: 13 residues.

CDR3 sequence (DNA): TGTGCCAGCAAGGTACAGCCATCGGTGGAGACCCAGTACTTC. Its protein product is CASKVQPSVETQYF. The chain has TRBV6-5 and TRBJ2-5; D uncertain. Trimming left V 7 bases short and J 5 bases short, with 17 bases between. The length of the CDR3 is 14 residues. The V gene's germline CDR1 is MNHEY and CDR2 SVGAGI.